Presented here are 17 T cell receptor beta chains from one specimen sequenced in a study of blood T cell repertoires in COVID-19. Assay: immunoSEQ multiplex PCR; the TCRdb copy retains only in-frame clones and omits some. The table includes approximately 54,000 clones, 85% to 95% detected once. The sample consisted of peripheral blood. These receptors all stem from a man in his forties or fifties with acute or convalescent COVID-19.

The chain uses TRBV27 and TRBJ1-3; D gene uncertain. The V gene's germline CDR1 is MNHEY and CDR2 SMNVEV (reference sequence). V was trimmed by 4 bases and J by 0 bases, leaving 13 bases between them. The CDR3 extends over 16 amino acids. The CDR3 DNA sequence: TGTGCCAGCAGTTCTATTCGGGGTAGCTCTGGAAACACCATATATTTT. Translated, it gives CASSSIRGSSGNTIYF.

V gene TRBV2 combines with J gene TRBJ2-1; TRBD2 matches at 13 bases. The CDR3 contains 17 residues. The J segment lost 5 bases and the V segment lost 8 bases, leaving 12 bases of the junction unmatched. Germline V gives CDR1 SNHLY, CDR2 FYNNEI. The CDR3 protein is CASVGLAGVLSNNEQFF. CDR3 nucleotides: TGTGCCAGCGTAGGACTAGCGGGAGTGCTTTCCAACAATGAGCAGTTCTTC.

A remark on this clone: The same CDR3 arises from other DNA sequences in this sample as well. CDR3 amino acids: CASSLGQNTEAFF. CDR3 bases: TGTGCCAGCAGCTTAGGTCAGAACACTGAAGCTTTCTTT. The chain uses TRBV7-9 and TRBJ1-1; unclear D gene. This CDR3 contains 13 residues. Per the germline V gene, CDR1 is SEHNR and CDR2 is FQNEAQ (reference sequence). V was cut by 1 base and J by 1 base, with 4 bases left in between.

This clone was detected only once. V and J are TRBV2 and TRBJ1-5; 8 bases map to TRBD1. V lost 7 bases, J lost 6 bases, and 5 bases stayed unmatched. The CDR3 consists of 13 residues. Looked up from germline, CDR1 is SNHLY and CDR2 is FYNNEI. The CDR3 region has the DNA TGTGCCAGCACAGGGGGCTTTAGTCAGCCCCAGCATTTT. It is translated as CASTGGFSQPQHF.

The CDR3 nucleotides are TGTGCCAGTAGCCTACTAGCGGGAGCCCTTGGCAATGAGCAGTTCTTC. Protein: CASSLLAGALGNEQFF. The V gene is TRBV19, the J gene TRBJ2-1; 11 bases agree with TRBD2. CDR3 length: 16 residues. Trimming removed 6 bases from V and 6 bases from J; junction bases left unmatched: 10. CDR1 is LNHDA and CDR2 is SQIVND in the germline V gene (reference sequence). Looking up the rest from reference TRBV19 and TRBJ2-1 gives the full variable domain: DGGITQSPKYLFRKEGQNVTLSCEQNLNHDAMYWYRQDPGQGLRLIYYSQIVNDFQKGDIAEGYSVSREKKESFPLTVTSAQKNPTAFYLCASSLLAGALGNEQFFGPGTRLTVL.

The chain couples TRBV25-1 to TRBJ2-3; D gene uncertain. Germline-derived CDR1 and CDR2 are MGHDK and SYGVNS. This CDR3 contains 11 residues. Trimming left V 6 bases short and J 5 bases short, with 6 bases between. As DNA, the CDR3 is TGTGCCAGCAGATTCGGAGATACGCAGTATTTT. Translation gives CASRFGDTQYF.

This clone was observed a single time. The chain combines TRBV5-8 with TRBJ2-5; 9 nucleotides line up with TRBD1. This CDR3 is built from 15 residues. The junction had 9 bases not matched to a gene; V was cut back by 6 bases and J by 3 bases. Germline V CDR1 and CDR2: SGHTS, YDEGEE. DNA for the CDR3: TGTGCCAGCAACTTACAGGGGGCCCTCGAAGAGACCCAGTACTTC. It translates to CASNLQGALEETQYF.

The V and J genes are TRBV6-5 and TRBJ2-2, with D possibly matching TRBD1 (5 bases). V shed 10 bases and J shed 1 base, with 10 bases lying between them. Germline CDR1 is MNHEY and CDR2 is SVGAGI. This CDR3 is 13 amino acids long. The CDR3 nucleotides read TGTGCCACAAAGGGGCTGAACACCGGGGAGCTGTTTTTT. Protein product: CATKGLNTGELFF.

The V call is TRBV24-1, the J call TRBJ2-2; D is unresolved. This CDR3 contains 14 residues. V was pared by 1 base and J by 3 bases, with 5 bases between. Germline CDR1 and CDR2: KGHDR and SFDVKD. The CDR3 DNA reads TGTGCCACCAGTGATTTCCGGGACACCGGGGAGCTGTTTTTT. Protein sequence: CATSDFRDTGELFF.

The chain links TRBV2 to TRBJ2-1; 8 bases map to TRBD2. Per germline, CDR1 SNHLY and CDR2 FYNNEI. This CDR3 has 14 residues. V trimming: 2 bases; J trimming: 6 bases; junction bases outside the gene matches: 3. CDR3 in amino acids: CASSESAGGNEQFF. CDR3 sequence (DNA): TGTGCCAGCAGTGAATCGGCGGGAGGCAATGAGCAGTTCTTC.

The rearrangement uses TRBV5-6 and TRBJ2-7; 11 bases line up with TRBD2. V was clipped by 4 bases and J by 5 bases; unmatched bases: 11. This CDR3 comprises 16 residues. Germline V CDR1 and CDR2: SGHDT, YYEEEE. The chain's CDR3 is CASSKLHLAGGHEQYF. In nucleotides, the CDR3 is TGTGCCAGCAGCAAACTCCATCTAGCGGGAGGTCACGAGCAGTACTTC.

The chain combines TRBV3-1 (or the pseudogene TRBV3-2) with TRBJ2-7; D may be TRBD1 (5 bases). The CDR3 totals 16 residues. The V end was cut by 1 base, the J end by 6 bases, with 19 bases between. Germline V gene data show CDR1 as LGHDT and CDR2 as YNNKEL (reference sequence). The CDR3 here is CASSQGAWGAASEQYF. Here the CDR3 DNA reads TGTGCCAGCAGCCAAGGGGCATGGGGCGCCGCCTCCGAGCAGTACTTC.

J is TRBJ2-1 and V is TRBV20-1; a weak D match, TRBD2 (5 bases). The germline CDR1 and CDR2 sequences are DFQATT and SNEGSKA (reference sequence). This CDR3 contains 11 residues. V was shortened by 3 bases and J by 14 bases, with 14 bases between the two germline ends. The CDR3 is CSARVRDLKFF. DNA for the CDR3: TGCAGTGCTAGGGTCCGGGATTTGAAGTTCTTC.

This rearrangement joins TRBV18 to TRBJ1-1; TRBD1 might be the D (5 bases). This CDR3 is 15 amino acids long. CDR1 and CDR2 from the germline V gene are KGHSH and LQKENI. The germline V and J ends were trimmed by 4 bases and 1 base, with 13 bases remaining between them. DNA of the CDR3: TGTGCCAGCTCACAGGGAGGGGACCCGAACACTGAAGCTTTCTTT. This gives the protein CASSQGGDPNTEAFF.

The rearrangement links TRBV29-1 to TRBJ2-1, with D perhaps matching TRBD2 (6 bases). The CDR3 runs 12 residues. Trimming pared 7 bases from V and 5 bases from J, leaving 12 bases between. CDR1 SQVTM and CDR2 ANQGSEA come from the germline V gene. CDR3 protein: CSGRDFNNEQFF. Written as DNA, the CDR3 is TGCAGCGGGCGGGACTTCAACAATGAGCAGTTCTTC.

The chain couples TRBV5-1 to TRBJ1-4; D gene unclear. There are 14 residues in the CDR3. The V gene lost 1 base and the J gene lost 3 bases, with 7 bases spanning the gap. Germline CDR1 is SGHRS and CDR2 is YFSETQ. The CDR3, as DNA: TGCGCCAGCAGCTTGACCGCAGCTAATGAAAAACTGTTTTTT. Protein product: CASSLTAANEKLFF.

CDR3 protein: CATSRAGGNSYEQYF. The CDR3 DNA is TGTGCCACCAGCAGAGCGGGGGGGAACTCCTACGAGCAGTACTTC. J is TRBJ2-7 and V is TRBV15; 8 bases line up with TRBD2. The V segment lost 1 base and the J segment 0 bases; nucleotides outside the gene matches: 2. Germline V gene lookup returns CDR1 LNHNV and CDR2 YYDKDF (reference sequence). The CDR3 is 15 amino acids.